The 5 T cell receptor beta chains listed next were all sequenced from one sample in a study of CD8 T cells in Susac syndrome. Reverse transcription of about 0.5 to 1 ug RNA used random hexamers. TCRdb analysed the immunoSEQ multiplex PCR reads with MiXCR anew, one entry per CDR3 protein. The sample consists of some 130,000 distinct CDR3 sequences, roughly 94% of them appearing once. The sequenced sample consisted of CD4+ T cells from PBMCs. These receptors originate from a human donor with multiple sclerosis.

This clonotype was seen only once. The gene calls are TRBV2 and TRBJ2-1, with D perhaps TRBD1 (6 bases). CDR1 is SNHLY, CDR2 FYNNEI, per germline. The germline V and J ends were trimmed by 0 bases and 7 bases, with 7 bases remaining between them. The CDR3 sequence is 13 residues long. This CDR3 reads CASSEARGNEQFF. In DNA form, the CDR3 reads TGTGCCAGCAGTGAAGCTAGGGGGAATGAGCAGTTCTTC.

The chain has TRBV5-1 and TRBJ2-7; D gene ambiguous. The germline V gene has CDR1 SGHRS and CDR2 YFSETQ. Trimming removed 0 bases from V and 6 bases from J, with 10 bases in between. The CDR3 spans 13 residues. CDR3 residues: CASSLEGYGEQYF. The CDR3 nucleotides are TGCGCCAGCAGCTTGGAAGGGTATGGCGAGCAGTACTTC.

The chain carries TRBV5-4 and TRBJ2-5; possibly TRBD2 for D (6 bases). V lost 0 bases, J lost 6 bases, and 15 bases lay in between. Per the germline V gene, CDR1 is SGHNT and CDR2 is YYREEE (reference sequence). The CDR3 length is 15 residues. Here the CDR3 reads CASSLGGEDWKTQYF. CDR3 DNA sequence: TGTGCCAGCAGCTTGGGGGGGGAGGACTGGAAGACCCAGTACTTC.

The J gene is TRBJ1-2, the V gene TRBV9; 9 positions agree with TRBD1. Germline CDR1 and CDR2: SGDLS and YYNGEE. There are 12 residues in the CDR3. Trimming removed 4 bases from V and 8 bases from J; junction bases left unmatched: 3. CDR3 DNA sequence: TGTGCCAGCAGCCGGACAGGGGACGGCTACACCTTC. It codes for CASSRTGDGYTF. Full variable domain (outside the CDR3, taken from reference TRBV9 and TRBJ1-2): DSGVTQTPKHLITATGQRVTLRCSPRSGDLSVYWYQQSLDQGLQFLIQYYNGEERAKGNILERFSAQQFPDLHSELNLSSLELGDSALYFCASSRTGDGYTFGSGTRLTVV.

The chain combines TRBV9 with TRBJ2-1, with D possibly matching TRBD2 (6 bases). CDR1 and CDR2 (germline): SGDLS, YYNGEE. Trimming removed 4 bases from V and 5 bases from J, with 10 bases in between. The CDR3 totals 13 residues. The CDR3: CASSIASDNEQFF. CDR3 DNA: TGTGCCAGCAGCATAGCTAGCGACAATGAGCAGTTCTTC.